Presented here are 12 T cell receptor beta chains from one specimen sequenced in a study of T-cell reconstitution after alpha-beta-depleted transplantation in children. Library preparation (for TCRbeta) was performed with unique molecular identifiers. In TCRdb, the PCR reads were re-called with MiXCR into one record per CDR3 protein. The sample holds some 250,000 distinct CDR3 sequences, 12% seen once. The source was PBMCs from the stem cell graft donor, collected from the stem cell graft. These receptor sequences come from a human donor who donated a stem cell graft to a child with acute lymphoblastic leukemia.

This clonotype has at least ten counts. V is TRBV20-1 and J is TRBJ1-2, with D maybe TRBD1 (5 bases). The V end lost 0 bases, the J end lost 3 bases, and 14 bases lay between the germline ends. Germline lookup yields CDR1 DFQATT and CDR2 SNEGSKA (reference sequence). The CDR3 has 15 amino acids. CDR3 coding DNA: TGCAGTGCTAGAGAGTTTCAGGGTTTGGACTATGGCTACACCTTC. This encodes CSAREFQGLDYGYTF.

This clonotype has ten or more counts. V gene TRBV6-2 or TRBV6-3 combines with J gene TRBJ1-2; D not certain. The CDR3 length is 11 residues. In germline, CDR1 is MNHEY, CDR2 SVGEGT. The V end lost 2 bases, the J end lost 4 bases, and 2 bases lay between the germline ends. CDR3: CASSYGYGYTF. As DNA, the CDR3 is TGTGCCAGCAGTTACGGCTATGGCTACACCTTC.

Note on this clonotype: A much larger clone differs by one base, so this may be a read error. CDR3 sequence: CASRESKRKLFF. The CDR3 nucleotides read TGTGCCAGCAGGGAATCCAAGAGAAAACTGTTTTTT. This chain uses TRBV28 with TRBJ1-4; no definite D call. V was shortened by 6 bases and J by 10 bases, with 12 bases between the two germline ends. The CDR3 loop spans 12 amino acids. Per germline, CDR1 MDHEN and CDR2 SYDVKM.

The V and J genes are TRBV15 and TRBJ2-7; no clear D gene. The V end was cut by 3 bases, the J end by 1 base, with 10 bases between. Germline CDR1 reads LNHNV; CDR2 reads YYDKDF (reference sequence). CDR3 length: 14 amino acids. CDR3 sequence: CATSSGSRSYEQYF. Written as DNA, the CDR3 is TGTGCCACCAGCAGCGGTAGCCGGTCCTACGAGCAGTACTTC. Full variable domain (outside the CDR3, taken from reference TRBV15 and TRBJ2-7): DAMVIQNPRYQVTQFGKPVTLSCSQTLNHNVMYWYQQKSSQAPKLLFHYYDKDFNNEADTPDNFQSRRPNTSFCFLDIRSPGLGDTAMYLCATSSGSRSYEQYFGPGTRLTVT.

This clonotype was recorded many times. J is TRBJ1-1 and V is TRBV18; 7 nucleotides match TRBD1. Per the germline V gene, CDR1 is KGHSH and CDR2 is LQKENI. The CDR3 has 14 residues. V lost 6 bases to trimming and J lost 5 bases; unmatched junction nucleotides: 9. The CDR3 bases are TGTGCCAGCTCCCCTGGACAGGTCGGAACTGAAGCTTTCTTT. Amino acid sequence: CASSPGQVGTEAFF.

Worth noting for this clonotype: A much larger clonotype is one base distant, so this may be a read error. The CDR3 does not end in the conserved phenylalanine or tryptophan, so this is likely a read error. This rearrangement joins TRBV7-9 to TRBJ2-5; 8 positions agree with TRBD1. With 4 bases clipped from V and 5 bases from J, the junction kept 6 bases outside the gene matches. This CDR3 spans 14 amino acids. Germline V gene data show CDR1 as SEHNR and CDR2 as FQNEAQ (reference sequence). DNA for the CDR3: TGTGCCAGCAGCTCTGGACAGGGTGCGGAGACCCAGTACTCC. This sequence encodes CASSSGQGAETQYS.

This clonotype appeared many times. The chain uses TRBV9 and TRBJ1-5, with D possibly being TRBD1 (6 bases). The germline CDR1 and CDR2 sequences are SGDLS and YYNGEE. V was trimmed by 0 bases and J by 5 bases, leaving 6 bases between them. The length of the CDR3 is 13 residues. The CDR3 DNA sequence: TGTGCCAGCAGCGTAGAGGGGGATCAGCCCCAGCATTTT. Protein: CASSVEGDQPQHF.

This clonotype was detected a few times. The CDR3 loop reads CASSPAGTHSPLHF. The CDR3 coding sequence is TGTGCCAGCAGTCCAGCCGGGACACATTCACCCCTCCACTTT. This sequence joins TRBV27 and TRBJ1-6, with a possible D match to TRBD1 (6 bases). Trimming removed 5 bases from V and 8 bases from J, with 13 bases in between. CDR3 length: 14 residues. Germline CDR1 and CDR2: MNHEY and SMNVEV (reference sequence).

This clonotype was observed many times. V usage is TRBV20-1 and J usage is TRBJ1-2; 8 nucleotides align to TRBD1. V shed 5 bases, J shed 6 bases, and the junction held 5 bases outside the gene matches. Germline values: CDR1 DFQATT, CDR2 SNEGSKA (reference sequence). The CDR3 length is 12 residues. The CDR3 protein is CSAEGQANGYTF. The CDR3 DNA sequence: TGCAGTGCTGAGGGACAGGCTAATGGCTACACCTTC.

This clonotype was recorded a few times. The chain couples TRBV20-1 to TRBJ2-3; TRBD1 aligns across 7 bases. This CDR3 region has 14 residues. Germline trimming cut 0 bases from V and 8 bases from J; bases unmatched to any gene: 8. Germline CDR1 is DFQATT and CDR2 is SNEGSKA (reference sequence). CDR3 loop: CSARDLDRSITQYF. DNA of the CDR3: TGCAGTGCTAGAGATTTGGACAGGAGTATTACGCAGTATTTT.

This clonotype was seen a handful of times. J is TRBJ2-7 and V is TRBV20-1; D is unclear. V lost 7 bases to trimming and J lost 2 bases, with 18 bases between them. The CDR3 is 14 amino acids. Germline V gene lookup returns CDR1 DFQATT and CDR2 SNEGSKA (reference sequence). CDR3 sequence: CSVSDGRRAYEQYF. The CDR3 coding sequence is TGCAGTGTCAGTGACGGCCGCCGGGCCTACGAGCAGTACTTC.

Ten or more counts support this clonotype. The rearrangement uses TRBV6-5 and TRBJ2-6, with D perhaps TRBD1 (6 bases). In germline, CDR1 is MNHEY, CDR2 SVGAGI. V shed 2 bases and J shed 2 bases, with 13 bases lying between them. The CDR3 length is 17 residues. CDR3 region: CASSYPQGTAGANVLTF. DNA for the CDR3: TGTGCCAGCAGTTACCCCCAGGGGACGGCTGGGGCCAACGTCCTGACTTTC.